This T cell receptor (beta chain) was observed in a study of shared clonotypes between healthy human individuals. Recent acute infections and vaccinations were absent in the healthy HIV-negative adult donors. The investigators split CD4+ cells into a CD45RA+ naive subset and a CD45RA-negative memory subset. The germline V and J ends were trimmed by 0 bases and 0 bases, with 9 bases remaining between them. CDR3 length: 16 residues. Per the germline V gene, CDR1 is GTSNPN and CDR2 is SVGIG (reference sequence). Using 200 ng DNA, about 29,000 T cell genomes, the sorted-subset replicate PCRs were run. Method: immunoSEQ multiplex PCR; TCRdb's copy keeps in-frame clones and lacks some. The sample yields about 1.5 million clones, roughly 98% seen once.

The gene calls are TRBV30 and TRBJ2-6; D possibly uses TRBD1 or TRBD2 (6 bases each). The TCR sequence derives from a man aged 25 to 40 in good health. The sample taken for sequencing was naive CD4+ T cells sorted from blood. Regarding subset: CD45RA+ positively selected. CDR3 sequence (DNA): TGTGCCTGGAGTGTGGGGGGCCTCTCTGGGGCCAACGTCCTGACTTTC. Its translation: CAWSVGGLSGANVLTF.